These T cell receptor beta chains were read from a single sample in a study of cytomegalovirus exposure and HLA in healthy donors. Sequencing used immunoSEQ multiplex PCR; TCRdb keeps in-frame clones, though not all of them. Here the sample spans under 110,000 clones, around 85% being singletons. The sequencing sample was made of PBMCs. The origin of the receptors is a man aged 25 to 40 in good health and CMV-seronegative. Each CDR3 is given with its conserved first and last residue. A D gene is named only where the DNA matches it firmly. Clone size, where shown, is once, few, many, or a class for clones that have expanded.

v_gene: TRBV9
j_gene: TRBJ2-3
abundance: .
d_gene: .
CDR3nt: TGTGCCAGCAGCCCCAGACAGACAGATACGCAGTATTTT
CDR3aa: CASSPRQTDTQYF

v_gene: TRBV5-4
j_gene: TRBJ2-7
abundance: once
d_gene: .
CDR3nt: TGTGCCAGCAGGGAAAGGGGGTACGAGCAGTACTTC
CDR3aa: CASRERGYEQYF

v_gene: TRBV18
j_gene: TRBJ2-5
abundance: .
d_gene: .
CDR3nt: TGTGCCAGCTCACCGAATGGACAGACAGAGACCCAGTACTTC
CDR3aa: CASSPNGQTETQYF

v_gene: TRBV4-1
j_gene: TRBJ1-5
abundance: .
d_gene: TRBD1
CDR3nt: TGCGCCAGCAGCCGAACAGGGGTGGGAGGCAATCAGCCCCAGCATTTT
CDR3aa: CASSRTGVGGNQPQHF

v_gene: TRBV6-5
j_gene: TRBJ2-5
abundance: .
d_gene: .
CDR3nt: TGTGCCAGCAGGCGTTCCGAGACCCAGTACTTC
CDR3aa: CASRRSETQYF

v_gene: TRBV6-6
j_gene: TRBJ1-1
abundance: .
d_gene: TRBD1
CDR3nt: TGTGCCAGTAACCCCGGGACAGGCAGAGTCACTGAAGCTTTCTTT
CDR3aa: CASNPGTGRVTEAFF

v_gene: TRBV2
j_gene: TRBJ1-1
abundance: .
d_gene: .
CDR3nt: TGTGCCAGGCCGCTGCCAGGGGAAGCTTTCTTT
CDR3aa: CARPLPGEAFF

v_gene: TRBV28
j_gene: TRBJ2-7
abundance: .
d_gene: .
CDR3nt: TGTGCCAGCAGTTTAAAAGGGGTCTCCTACGAGCAGTACTTC
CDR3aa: CASSLKGVSYEQYF

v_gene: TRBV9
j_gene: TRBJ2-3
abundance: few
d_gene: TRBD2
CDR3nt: TGTGCCAGCAGCAAATCGACTAGCGGGGGCACAGATACGCAGTATTTT
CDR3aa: CASSKSTSGGTDTQYF

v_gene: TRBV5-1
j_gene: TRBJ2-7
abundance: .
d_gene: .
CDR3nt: TGCGCCAGCAGCTTGGAACTAAACTACGAGCAGTACTTC
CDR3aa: CASSLELNYEQYF

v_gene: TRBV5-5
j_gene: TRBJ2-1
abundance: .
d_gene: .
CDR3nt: TGTGCCAGCAGCTTTTCGGATGAGCAGTTCTTC
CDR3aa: CASSFSDEQFF

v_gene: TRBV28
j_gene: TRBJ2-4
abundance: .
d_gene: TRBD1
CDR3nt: TGTGCCAGCAGTTTCGGAGGTCCGGGACAGGGGGCGGGGAGGTACTTC
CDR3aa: CASSFGGPGQGAGRYF

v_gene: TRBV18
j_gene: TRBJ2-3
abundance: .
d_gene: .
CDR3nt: TGTGCCAGCTCACTTCAGGCCAGTGGCACAGATACGCAGTATTTT
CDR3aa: CASSLQASGTDTQYF

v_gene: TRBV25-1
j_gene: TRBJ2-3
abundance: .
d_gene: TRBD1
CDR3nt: TGTGCCAGCAGAAGGACAGGGGGTACAGATACGCAGTATTTT
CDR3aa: CASRRTGGTDTQYF

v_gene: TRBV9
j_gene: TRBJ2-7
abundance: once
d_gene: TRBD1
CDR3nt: TGTGCCAGCAGCAGGGGACAGGGGACCCTCGAGCAGTACTTC
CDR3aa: CASSRGQGTLEQYF

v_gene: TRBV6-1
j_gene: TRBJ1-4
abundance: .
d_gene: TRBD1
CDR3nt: TGTGCCAGCCAAATGGGGACAGGGTTGGGAAAACTGTTTTTT
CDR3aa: CASQMGTGLGKLFF

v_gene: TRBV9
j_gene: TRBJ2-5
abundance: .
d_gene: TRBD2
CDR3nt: TGTGCCAGCAGCCCCCCGGGGGGGTCTTGGATGCGGCAAGAGACCCAGTACTTC
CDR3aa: CASSPPGGSWMRQETQYF

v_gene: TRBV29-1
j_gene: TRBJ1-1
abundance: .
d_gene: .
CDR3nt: TGCAGCGTTCCCGGACGGGAGAGTAAGGCTTTCTTT
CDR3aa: CSVPGRESKAFF

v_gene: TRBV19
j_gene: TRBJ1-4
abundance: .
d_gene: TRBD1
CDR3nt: TGTGCCAGTATGCCGGGACAGGGGGTCGAAAAACTGTTTTTT
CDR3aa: CASMPGQGVEKLFF

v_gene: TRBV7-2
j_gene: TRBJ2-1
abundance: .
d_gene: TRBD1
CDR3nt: TGTGCCAGCAGCACAACCGGGACAGCTTACAATGAGCAGTTCTTC
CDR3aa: CASSTTGTAYNEQFF

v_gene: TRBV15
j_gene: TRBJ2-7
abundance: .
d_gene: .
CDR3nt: TGTGCCACCAGCAGAGACCAATCCTACGAGCAGTACTTC
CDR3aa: CATSRDQSYEQYF

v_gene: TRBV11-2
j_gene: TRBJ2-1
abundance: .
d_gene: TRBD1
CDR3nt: TGTGCCAGCAGCCAGACAGGGGGGAATGAGCAGTTCTTC
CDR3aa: CASSQTGGNEQFF

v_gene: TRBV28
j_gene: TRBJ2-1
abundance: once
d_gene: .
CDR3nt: TGTGCCAGCAGTTCCCGGGTCCGGACAAATGAGCAGTTCTTC
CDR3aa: CASSSRVRTNEQFF